These 30 T cell receptor beta chains share one sample of origin, sequenced in a study of CD8 T cells in ankylosing spondylitis. Each CDR3 protein is one row after TCRdb ran MiXCR on the 5' RACE reads. Among 210,000 or so distinct CDR3 sequences, about 26% were seen once, and the ten largest hold 6.6%. Sample: blood, either unsorted or a sorted T cell fraction (not recorded which). These receptors all come from a male donor with ankylosing spondylitis or in good health (not recorded which).

This clonotype has at least ten counts. The chain combines TRBV12-3 or TRBV12-4 with TRBJ2-1; 8 nucleotides agree with TRBD2. V dropped 6 bases and J dropped 1; count of bases not matched to a gene: 8. This CDR3 spans 16 amino acids. The CDR3 protein is CASSRQSGRSYNEQFF. CDR3 bases: TGTGCCAGCAGCCGCCAAAGCGGGAGATCCTACAATGAGCAGTTCTTC.

This clonotype was counted many times. This rearrangement joins TRBV6-5 to TRBJ2-3; D is ambiguous. CDR1 is MNHEY and CDR2 is SVGAGI in the germline V gene. Trimming cost V 11 bases and J 2 bases, with 11 bases left between them. This CDR3 comprises 12 residues. CDR3 region: CAARRDTDTQYF. In DNA, the CDR3 is TGTGCCGCCCGACGAGACACAGATACGCAGTATTTT.

The rearrangement joins TRBV5-1 to TRBJ2-1; TRBD2 matches at 9 bases. The CDR3 has 16 amino acids. Germline V gene sequence: CDR1 SGHRS, CDR2 YFSETQ. The V and J ends lost 4 bases and 4 bases, in that order; junction bases with no gene match: 9. The CDR3 loop is CASSMSDLAGYNEQFF. For the CDR3, the DNA is TGCGCCAGCAGCATGTCCGACCTAGCGGGGTACAATGAGCAGTTCTTC. Looking up the rest from reference TRBV5-1 and TRBJ2-1 gives the full variable domain: KAGVTQTPRYLIKTRGQQVTLSCSPISGHRSVSWYQQTPGQGLQFLFEYFSETQRNKGNFPGRFSGRQFSNSRSEMNVSTLELGDSALYLCASSMSDLAGYNEQFFGPGTRLTVL.

This clonotype was picked up many times. The chain carries TRBV11-2 and TRBJ2-1; D is perhaps TRBD2 (6 bases). Per germline, CDR1 SGHAT and CDR2 FQNNGV. This CDR3 contains 15 residues. Trimming cost V 5 bases and J 4 bases, with 15 bases left between them. For the CDR3, the DNA is TGTGCCAGCAGCCCCCCGGGGGTGCGGTACAATGAGCAGTTCTTC. The encoded protein is CASSPPGVRYNEQFF.

The V and J genes are TRBV18 and TRBJ2-1; 10 nucleotides match TRBD1. Germline-derived CDR1 and CDR2 are KGHSH and LQKENI. The length of the CDR3 is 15 residues. V lost 6 bases, J lost 0 bases, and 2 bases stayed unmatched. The CDR3 nucleotides are TGTGCCAGCTCGCGGGACAGGGGCTCCTACAATGAGCAGTTCTTC. Translating it yields CASSRDRGSYNEQFF.

This clonotype was detected ten times or more. This chain connects TRBV20-1 to TRBJ2-3, with D perhaps TRBD1 or TRBD2 (5 bases each). V gave up 6 bases and J gave up 0 bases, with 16 bases separating them. Germline V gene sequence: CDR1 DFQATT, CDR2 SNEGSKA (reference sequence). This CDR3 has 15 residues. DNA for the CDR3: TGCAGTGCCAGGGACGAGACCTATAGCACAGATACGCAGTATTTT. Amino acid sequence: CSARDETYSTDTQYF.

This clonotype was found a few times. CDR3 nucleotides: TGCAGGACTAGCGGGAGCTTCAATGAGCAGTTCTTC. Amino acids: CRTSGSFNEQFF. The genes are TRBV20-1 and TRBJ2-1; TRBD2 agrees at 12 bases. The CDR3 totals 12 residues. Germline lookup yields CDR1 DFQATT and CDR2 SNEGSKA (reference sequence).

This clonotype appeared many times. The chain has TRBV2 and TRBJ2-7, with 11 bases aligning to TRBD2. The length of the CDR3 is 16 residues. Looked up from germline, CDR1 is SNHLY and CDR2 is FYNNEI. Trimming removed 4 bases from V and 5 bases from J; junction bases left unmatched: 10. CDR3 sequence (DNA): TGTGCCAGCAGTGGACGAAGACTAGCGGGAAGTAACGAGCAGTACTTC. This sequence encodes CASSGRRLAGSNEQYF.

This clonotype was picked up a small number of times. CDR3 loop: CASSAGLAGHYEQYF. CDR3 nucleotides: TGTGCCAGCAGTGCGGGACTAGCGGGGCACTACGAGCAGTACTTC. The chain employs TRBV12-3 or TRBV12-4 and TRBJ2-7, with 13 bases fitting TRBD2. V lost 5 bases and J lost 3; bases outside the gene matches: 4. CDR3 length equals 15 residues.

This clonotype came up many times. The chain combines TRBV27 with TRBJ2-7; D perhaps matches TRBD1 (6 bases). Germline CDR1 and CDR2: MNHEY and SMNVEV (reference sequence). The CDR3 sequence is 14 residues long. V was pared by 7 bases and J by 5 bases, with 18 bases between. CDR3 in amino acids: CASIPWGTSDEQYF. The DNA of the CDR3 is TGTGCCAGCATCCCTTGGGGGACATCGGACGAGCAGTACTTC.

This clonotype showed up just a few times. DNA for the CDR3: TGCAGTGCGAGACAGACTAGCGTTGGAAACCACAATGAGCAGTTCTTC. Amino acid sequence: CSARQTSVGNHNEQFF. The chain joins TRBV20-1 to TRBJ2-1; 8 nucleotides match TRBD2. In germline, CDR1 is DFQATT, CDR2 SNEGSKA (reference sequence). The CDR3 runs 16 residues. J lost 5 bases, V lost 6 bases, and 15 bases had no gene match.

This chain uses TRBV20-1 with TRBJ2-1; D is uncertain. CDR1 is DFQATT and CDR2 is SNEGSKA in the germline V gene (reference sequence). V lost 0 bases and J 0 bases, leaving 18 bases between the germline ends. CDR3 length equals 18 residues. Written as DNA, the CDR3 is TGCAGTGCTAGAGATTGGATTGGCGGCCGGAGCTCCTACAATGAGCAGTTCTTC. Its protein is CSARDWIGGRSSYNEQFF.

This clonotype was counted at least ten times. V gene TRBV5-1 combines with J gene TRBJ2-1; 7 bases line up with TRBD1. From germline, CDR1 is SGHRS and CDR2 YFSETQ. CDR3 length equals 14 residues. Trimming removed 0 bases from V and 7 bases from J; junction bases left unmatched: 4. This CDR3 is CASSLGQGRNEQFF. The CDR3, as DNA: TGCGCCAGCAGCTTGGGACAGGGAAGAAATGAGCAGTTCTTC.

This clonotype was found many times. The V gene is TRBV7-2, the J gene TRBJ1-1; possibly TRBD1 for D (6 bases). Trimming removed 6 bases from V and 0 bases from J, with 14 bases in between. Germline V gene sequence: CDR1 SGHTA, CDR2 FQGNSA. The CDR3 length is 15 residues. DNA for the CDR3: TGTGCCAGCAGTTTTCAGAGACAGGTGAACACTGAAGCTTTCTTT. Residues: CASSFQRQVNTEAFF.

The CDR3 DNA sequence: TGCAGTGCTAGAGATCTACAGGGATGGAATTCACCCCTCCACTTT. Translating it yields CSARDLQGWNSPLHF. The V call is TRBV20-1, the J call TRBJ1-6; D may be TRBD1 (6 bases). Trimming left V 0 bases short and J 7 bases short, with 13 bases between. This CDR3 has 15 amino acids. The V gene's germline CDR1 is DFQATT and CDR2 SNEGSKA (reference sequence).

This clonotype appeared a few times. The J gene is TRBJ2-1, the V gene TRBV7-6, with 8 bases aligning to TRBD2. After removal of 3 bases from V and 9 bases from J, the junction contained 10 bases not matched to a gene. Germline CDR1 SGHVS, CDR2 FNYEAQ. The CDR3 runs 15 residues. CDR3 in amino acids: CASSFSGIAHAEQFF. CDR3 nucleotide sequence: TGTGCCAGCAGCTTTAGCGGGATAGCCCACGCTGAGCAGTTCTTC.

This sequence joins TRBV6-1 and TRBJ2-2; possibly TRBD2 for D (6 bases). V gave up 6 bases and J gave up 8 bases, with 28 bases separating them. CDR3 length: 18 residues. Germline V gene sequence: CDR1 MNHNS, CDR2 SASEGT. CDR3 region: CASRGTGRLHARAGELFF. CDR3 coding DNA: TGTGCCAGCAGGGGTACCGGGAGACTTCACGCCCGGGCGGGGGAGCTGTTTTTT.

This clonotype showed up many times. The chain has TRBV29-1 and TRBJ2-7; a possible D gene is TRBD2 (6 bases). The CDR3 totals 12 residues. With 8 bases removed from V and 5 bases from J, the gap between germline ends came to 16 bases. CDR1 is SQVTM, CDR2 ANQGSEA, per germline. CDR3 sequence (DNA): TGCAGCATAGCTCACGGGGGTCACGAGCAGTACTTC. It encodes CSIAHGGHEQYF.

This clonotype was counted many times. This rearrangement joins TRBV20-1 to TRBJ2-1; 9 bases fit TRBD1. CDR1 and CDR2 (germline): DFQATT, SNEGSKA (reference sequence). This CDR3 region has 14 residues. After removal of 6 bases from V and 7 bases from J, the junction contained 10 bases not matched to a gene. The chain's CDR3 is CSALDRGSRNEQFF. The CDR3 DNA is TGCAGTGCACTCGACAGGGGGTCGAGGAATGAGCAGTTCTTC.

The V and J genes are TRBV7-3 and TRBJ2-1; weak D call: TRBD1 (6 bases). Per the germline V gene, CDR1 is SGHTA and CDR2 is FQGTGA. V lost 6 bases and J 4 bases, leaving 10 bases between the germline ends. The CDR3 length is 13 residues. The CDR3 nucleotides read TGTGCCAGCAGGGTCGACAGGTACAATGAGCAGTTCTTC. Its protein product is CASRVDRYNEQFF.

V gene TRBV29-1 combines with J gene TRBJ2-5; the D is unclear. The V gene's germline CDR1 is SQVTM and CDR2 ANQGSEA. With 4 bases removed from V and 3 bases from J, the gap between germline ends came to 12 bases. The CDR3 extends over 13 amino acids. The CDR3 nucleotides read TGCAGCGTTGTAAGCTGGGGAAAAGAGACCCAGTACTTC. It specifies CSVVSWGKETQYF.

The CDR3 nucleotides are TGTGCCACCAGCAGACTGACTAGCGGGATAGGGAATGAGCAGTTCTTC. The encoded protein is CATSRLTSGIGNEQFF. V gene TRBV15 combines with J gene TRBJ2-1; 11 bases are a match to TRBD2. This CDR3 region has 16 residues. V was clipped by 2 bases and J by 7 bases; unmatched bases: 7. CDR1 is LNHNV, CDR2 YYDKDF, per germline (reference sequence).

This clonotype was detected a few times. The chain couples TRBV6-2 or TRBV6-3 to TRBJ1-5; 7 nucleotides match TRBD1. The V gene end was trimmed by 6 bases and the J gene end by 1 base; junction bases not matched to a gene: 3. The CDR3 runs to 14 residues. Germline CDR1 MNHEY, CDR2 SVGEGT. CDR3 amino acids: CASRQGTSNQPQHF. CDR3 bases: TGTGCCAGCAGACAGGGGACCAGCAATCAGCCCCAGCATTTT.

This rearrangement joins TRBV29-1 to TRBJ2-6; D ambiguous. The CDR3 is made up of 11 amino acids. The ends were cut back, 7 bases at V and 8 bases at J, with 9 bases in the middle. Germline loops: CDR1 SQVTM, CDR2 ANQGSEA. This CDR3 reads CSAGNSNVLTF. The CDR3 nucleotides are TGCAGCGCTGGGAACTCCAACGTCCTGACTTTC.

This clonotype was recorded at least ten times. The chain links TRBV10-3 to TRBJ2-2; D is unclear. Germline V lookup: CDR1 ENHRY, CDR2 SYGVKD. The CDR3 has 14 residues. Trimming cost V 3 bases and J 6 bases, with 11 bases left between them. The CDR3 DNA reads as TGTGCCATCAGTGAAATAGGGTCTGCCGGGGAGCTGTTTTTT. Translation: CAISEIGSAGELFF.

This clonotype has only a few counts. The chain links TRBV5-1 to TRBJ1-2; a possible D gene is TRBD1 (6 bases). The CDR3 runs 14 residues. The germline V gene encodes CDR1 SGHRS and CDR2 YFSETQ. Trimming left V 4 bases short and J 4 bases short, with 14 bases between. The CDR3 bases are TGCGCCAGCAGCCTTACCCCGGACAGCTATGGCTACACCTTC. It codes for CASSLTPDSYGYTF.

The J gene is TRBJ2-7, the V gene TRBV6-5; weak D call: TRBD2 (6 bases). From germline, CDR1 is MNHEY and CDR2 SVGAGI. There are 15 residues in the CDR3. V gave up 0 bases and J gave up 3 bases, with 12 bases separating them. CDR3 coding DNA: TGTGCCAGCAGTTACTCGGTCGGGAGTAACTACGAGCAGTACTTC. Translating it yields CASSYSVGSNYEQYF.

The chain uses TRBV9 and TRBJ2-2; D uncertain. Trimming stripped 0 bases from V and 6 bases from J, with 12 bases between. CDR1 is SGDLS, CDR2 YYNGEE, per germline. The length of the CDR3 is 15 residues. The CDR3 here is CASSVALGRAGELFF. CDR3 nucleotides: TGTGCCAGCAGCGTAGCCCTAGGTCGGGCCGGGGAGCTGTTTTTT.

This clonotype was counted many times. The V and J genes are TRBV20-1 and TRBJ2-7; 7 bases align to TRBD1. The CDR3 totals 14 residues. CDR1 DFQATT and CDR2 SNEGSKA come from the germline V gene (reference sequence). The trim removed 0 bases at V and 2 bases at J, leaving 4 bases unmatched. CDR3 DNA sequence: TGCAGTGCTAGAGACCCAGGGGGAACCTACGAGCAGTACTTC. Translation gives CSARDPGGTYEQYF.

This clonotype occurred a few times. This rearrangement joins TRBV5-1 to TRBJ2-1, with D perhaps TRBD2 (6 bases). Trimming took 2 bases from V and 0 from J, leaving 9 bases between them. Germline lookup yields CDR1 SGHRS and CDR2 YFSETQ. This CDR3 spans 15 amino acids. CDR3 sequence reads: CASSFQAGSYNEQFF. The DNA for the CDR3 is TGCGCCAGCAGCTTTCAAGCGGGCTCCTACAATGAGCAGTTCTTC.